Following are 8 T cell receptor beta chains from one sample sequenced in a study of shared clonotypes between healthy human individuals. Clones were read by immunoSEQ multiplex PCR, and TCRdb kept only the in-frame ones, dropping some. The top ten hold 0.11% to 0.15% of the sample, which has millions of clones, approximately 90% seen once. The sequenced sample consisted of naive CD4+ T cells sorted from blood. As to subset: CD45RA+ positively selected. The receptor set was obtained from a man aged 18 to 29 in good health.

The gene calls are TRBV5-1 and TRBJ2-7; D remains ambiguous. The CDR3 consists of 14 residues. Germline-derived CDR1 and CDR2 are SGHRS and YFSETQ. The V end was cut by 4 bases, the J end by 2 bases, with 13 bases between. CDR3 nucleotides: TGCGCCAGCAGCGTGGGTCCTTCCCCCTACGAGCAGTACTTC. It encodes CASSVGPSPYEQYF.

The chain joins TRBV9 to TRBJ2-7; 8 nucleotides agree with TRBD1. This CDR3 contains 16 residues. V shed 3 bases, J shed 6 bases, and the junction held 14 bases outside the gene matches. The germline V gene has CDR1 SGDLS and CDR2 YYNGEE. The CDR3 region has the DNA TGTGCCAGCAGCGCAGGAAGGACAGGGTTCTCGCTCGAGCAGTACTTC. Translation: CASSAGRTGFSLEQYF.

This sequence joins TRBV30 and TRBJ2-5, with D unclear. The J call is doubtful: the DNA matches TRBJ2-7 better. The CDR3 contains 11 residues. Germline V gene sequence: CDR1 GTSNPN, CDR2 SVGIG (reference sequence). CDR3 DNA sequence: TGTGCCTGGAGTGGATTCTACGAGCAGTACTTC. Amino acids: CAWSGFYEQYF.

As to this clone: Other DNA sequences in the same sample also yield this CDR3. J is TRBJ1-1 and V is TRBV10-2; D unclear. This CDR3 is 12 amino acids long. Trimming stripped 6 bases from V and 1 base from J, with 6 bases between. Germline V gene lookup returns CDR1 WSHSY and CDR2 SAAADI. CDR3 bases: TGCGCCAGCAGCGCCGGGAACACTGAAGCTTTCTTT. Translated, it gives CASSAGNTEAFF.

This chain links TRBV5-1 with TRBJ1-3, with 7 bases that match TRBD1. J lost 4 bases, V lost 0 bases, and 4 bases had no gene match. The CDR3 loop spans 15 amino acids. Germline V lookup: CDR1 SGHRS, CDR2 YFSETQ. The CDR3 bases are TGCGCCAGCAGCTTGGACAGGGGCGTCGGAAACACCATATATTTT. Translation gives CASSLDRGVGNTIYF.

V usage is TRBV6-6 and J usage is TRBJ2-7; D is perhaps TRBD1 or TRBD2 (5 bases each). Trimming cost V 5 bases and J 1 base, with 18 bases left between them. The CDR3 has 16 residues. The V gene's germline CDR1 is MNHNY and CDR2 SVGAGI (reference sequence). The CDR3 DNA reads TGTGCCAGCAGTCTAAGCTTGAGGGACCCGTCCTACGAGCAGTACTTC. It is translated as CASSLSLRDPSYEQYF.

V is TRBV18 and J is TRBJ2-3; the D call may be TRBD1 or TRBD2 (5 bases each). The length of the CDR3 is 20 residues. V lost 6 bases and J lost 0, with 28 bases in between. Germline V gene lookup returns CDR1 KGHSH and CDR2 LQKENI. The CDR3 reads CASSLTVPMGRASSTDTQYF. CDR3 nucleotide sequence: TGTGCCAGCTCGCTTACCGTACCAATGGGGCGGGCTTCGAGCACAGATACGCAGTATTTT.

The chain is built from TRBV27 and TRBJ1-2; the match to TRBD1 covers 8 bases. Per the germline V gene, CDR1 is MNHEY and CDR2 is SMNVEV (reference sequence). Germline trimming cut 2 bases from V and 6 bases from J; bases unmatched to any gene: 5. This CDR3 contains 14 residues. The DNA of the CDR3 is TGTGCCAGCAGTTTAGATGGGACAGGAGATGGCTACACCTTC. Its translation: CASSLDGTGDGYTF.